The present entry profiles one TCR beta chain with its context. Its specificity is unknown. This record belongs to a study of shared clonotypes between healthy human individuals. The study, taken as a whole, reports: Estimated richness was generally greater in naive than memory subsets. Deeper or shallower sequencing was expected to change how clonotypes are shared among donors.

V was pared by 7 bases and J by 9 bases, with 16 bases of the junction left unmatched. The CDR3 length is 15 residues. Germline V gives CDR1 MNHNS, CDR2 SASEGT. This table comes from immunoSEQ multiplex PCR, and its TCRdb copy is limited to in-frame clones, with some not included. The sample has around 2,100,000 clones; about 94% are singletons. Naive CD8 cells comprised CD45RO-negative, CCR7-positively selected cells, excluding terminally differentiated effector memory CD45RA+ cells. Nashville, Tennessee was home to all donors, who were Caucasian adults. The chain carries TRBV6-1 and TRBJ2-3; TRBD2 agrees at 7 bases. The sequence was obtained from a man between 18 and 29 years old in good health. Sequencing was performed on naive CD8+ T cells sorted from blood. The DNA for the CDR3 is TGTGCCAGCATCTTTAACGGAGGGAGGGAGGGGACGCAGTATTTT. It encodes CASIFNGGREGTQYF.